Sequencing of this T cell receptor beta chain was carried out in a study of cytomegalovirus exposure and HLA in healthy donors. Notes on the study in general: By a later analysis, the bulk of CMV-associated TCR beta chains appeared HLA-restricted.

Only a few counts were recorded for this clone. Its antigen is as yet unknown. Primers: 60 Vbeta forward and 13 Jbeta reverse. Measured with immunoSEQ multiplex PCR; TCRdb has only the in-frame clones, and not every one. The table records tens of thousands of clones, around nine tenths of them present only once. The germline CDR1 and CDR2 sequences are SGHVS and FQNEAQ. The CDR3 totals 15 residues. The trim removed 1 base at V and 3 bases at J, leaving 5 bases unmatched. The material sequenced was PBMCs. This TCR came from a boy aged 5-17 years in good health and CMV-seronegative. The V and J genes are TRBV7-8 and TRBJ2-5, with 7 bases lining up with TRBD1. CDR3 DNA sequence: TGTGCCAGCAGCTTAGTACTAGGGACAGAAGAGACCCAGTACTTC. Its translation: CASSLVLGTEETQYF.